This T cell receptor beta chain was recovered during a study of PD-1 blockade in mismatch repair-deficient tumors. Overall study findings and caveats: Rapid post-treatment expansion, then contraction, generally preceding radiologic response, marked tumor-resident clones.

On this clone itself: Its specificity is not known.

The protocol was immunoSEQ multiplex PCR, while the TCRdb copy is restricted to in-frame clones and leaves out a portion. The sample carries 100,000 to 150,000 clones, roughly 90% recorded once. PCR or immunohistochemistry showed mismatch repair deficiency in every enrolled patient. The TCR-sequenced patients were a few responders to pembrolizumab. The specimen was peripheral blood, collected about 17 months after starting pembrolizumab. The receptor comes from an adult with mismatch repair-deficient cancer.

CDR3 residues: CASSSLRTARENNEQFF. Here the CDR3 DNA reads TGTGCCAGCAGCTCCCTAAGGACAGCCCGGGAAAACAATGAGCAGTTCTTC. The chain is built from TRBV7-2 and TRBJ2-1; tentatively, D is TRBD1 (6 bases). This CDR3 contains 17 residues. In germline, CDR1 is SGHTA, CDR2 FQGNSA. V lost 4 bases to trimming and J lost 5 bases, with 21 bases between them.